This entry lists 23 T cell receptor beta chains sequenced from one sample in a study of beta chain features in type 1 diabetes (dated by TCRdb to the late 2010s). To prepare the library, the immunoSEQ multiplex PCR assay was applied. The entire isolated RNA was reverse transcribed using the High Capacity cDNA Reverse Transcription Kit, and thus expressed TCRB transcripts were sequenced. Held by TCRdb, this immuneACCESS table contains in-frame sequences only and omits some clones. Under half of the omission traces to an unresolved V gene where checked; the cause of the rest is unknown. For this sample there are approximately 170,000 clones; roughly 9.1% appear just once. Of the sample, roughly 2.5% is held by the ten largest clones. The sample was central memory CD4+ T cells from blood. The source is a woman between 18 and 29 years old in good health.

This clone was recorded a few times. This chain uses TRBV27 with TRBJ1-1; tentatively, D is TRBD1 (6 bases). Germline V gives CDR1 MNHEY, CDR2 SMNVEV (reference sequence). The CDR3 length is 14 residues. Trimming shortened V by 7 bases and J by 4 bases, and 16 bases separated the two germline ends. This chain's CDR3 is CASTLGRGGTEAFF. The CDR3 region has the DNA TGTGCCAGCACCCTGGGGAGGGGGGGCACTGAAGCTTTCTTT.

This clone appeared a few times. CDR3 sequence (DNA): TGTGCCAGCTCACAACAGGACAGGGGAGCAGATACGCAGTATTTT. This sequence encodes CASSQQDRGADTQYF. The chain uses TRBV18 and TRBJ2-3; 9 nucleotides agree with TRBD1. Germline V CDR1 and CDR2: KGHSH, LQKENI. This CDR3 region has 15 residues. V trimming: 4 bases; J trimming: 4 bases; junction bases outside the gene matches: 6. Full variable domain (missing parts from reference TRBV18 and TRBJ2-3): NAGVMQNPRHLVRRRGQEARLRCSPMKGHSHVYWYRQLPEEGLKFMVYLQKENIIDESGMPKERFSAEFPKEGPSILRIQQVVRGDSAAYFCASSQQDRGADTQYFGPGTRLTVL.

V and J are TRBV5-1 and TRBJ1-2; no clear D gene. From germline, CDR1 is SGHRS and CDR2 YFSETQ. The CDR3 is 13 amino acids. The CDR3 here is CPGEWRANYGYTF. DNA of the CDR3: TGCCCCGGGGAGTGGCGGGCTAACTATGGCTACACCTTC.

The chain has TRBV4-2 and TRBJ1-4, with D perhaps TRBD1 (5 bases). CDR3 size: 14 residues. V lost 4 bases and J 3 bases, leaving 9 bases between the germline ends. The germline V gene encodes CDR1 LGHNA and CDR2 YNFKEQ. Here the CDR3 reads CASSPRESNEKLFF. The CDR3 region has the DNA TGTGCCAGCAGCCCCAGGGAATCTAATGAAAAACTGTTTTTT.

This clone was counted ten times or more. In DNA, the CDR3 is TGTGCCAGCAGCCCGGGGATGTCCACGACTGGAAACACCATATATTTT. This codes for CASSPGMSTTGNTIYF. The chain combines TRBV28 with TRBJ1-3; D remains ambiguous. Germline values: CDR1 MDHEN, CDR2 SYDVKM. V lost 6 bases to trimming and J lost 2 bases, with 17 bases between them. This CDR3 region has 16 residues. Full variable domain (missing parts from reference TRBV28 and TRBJ1-3): DVKVTQSSRYLVKRTGEKVFLECVQDMDHENMFWYRQDPGLGLRLIYFSYDVKMKEKGDIPEGYSVSREKKERFSLILESASTNQTSMYLCASSPGMSTTGNTIYFGEGSWLTVV.

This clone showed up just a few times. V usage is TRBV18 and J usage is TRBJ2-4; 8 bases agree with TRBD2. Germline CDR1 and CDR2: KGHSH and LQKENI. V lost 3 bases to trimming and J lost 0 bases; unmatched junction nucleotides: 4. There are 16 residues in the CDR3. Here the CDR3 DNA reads TGTGCCAGCTCACCTTCCGCGGGAGGAGCCAAAAACATTCAGTACTTC. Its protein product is CASSPSAGGAKNIQYF.

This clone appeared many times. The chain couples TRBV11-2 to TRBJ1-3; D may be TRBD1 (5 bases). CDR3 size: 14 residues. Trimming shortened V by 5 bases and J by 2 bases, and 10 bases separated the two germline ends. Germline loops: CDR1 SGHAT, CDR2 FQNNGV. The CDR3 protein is CASSPVRAGNTIYF. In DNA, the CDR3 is TGTGCCAGCAGCCCCGTCAGGGCTGGAAACACCATATATTTT.

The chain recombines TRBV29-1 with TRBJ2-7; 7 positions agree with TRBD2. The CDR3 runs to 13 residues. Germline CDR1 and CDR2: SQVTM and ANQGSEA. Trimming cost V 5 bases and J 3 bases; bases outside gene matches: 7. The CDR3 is CSVPGGGSYEQYF. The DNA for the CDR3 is TGCAGCGTTCCCGGAGGCGGGAGCTACGAGCAGTACTTC.

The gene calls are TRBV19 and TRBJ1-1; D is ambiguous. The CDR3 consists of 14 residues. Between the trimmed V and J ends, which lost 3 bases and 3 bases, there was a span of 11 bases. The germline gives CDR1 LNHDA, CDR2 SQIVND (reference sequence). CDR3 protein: CASSMSGWYTEAFF. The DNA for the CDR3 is TGTGCCAGTAGTATGTCGGGATGGTACACTGAAGCTTTCTTT.

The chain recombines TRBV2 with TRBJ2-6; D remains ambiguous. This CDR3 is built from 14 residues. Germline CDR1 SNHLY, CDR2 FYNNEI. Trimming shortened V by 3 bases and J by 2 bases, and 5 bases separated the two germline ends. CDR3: CASSDRTGANVLTF. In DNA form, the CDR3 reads TGTGCCAGCAGTGACAGAACTGGGGCCAACGTCCTGACTTTC.

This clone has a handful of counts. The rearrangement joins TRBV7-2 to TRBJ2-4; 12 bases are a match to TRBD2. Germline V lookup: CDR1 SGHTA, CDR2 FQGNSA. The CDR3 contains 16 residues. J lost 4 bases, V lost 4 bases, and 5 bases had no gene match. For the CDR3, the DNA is TGTGCCAGCAGCTCCTCGGGACTAGCGGGTAAAAACATTCAGTACTTC. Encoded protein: CASSSSGLAGKNIQYF.

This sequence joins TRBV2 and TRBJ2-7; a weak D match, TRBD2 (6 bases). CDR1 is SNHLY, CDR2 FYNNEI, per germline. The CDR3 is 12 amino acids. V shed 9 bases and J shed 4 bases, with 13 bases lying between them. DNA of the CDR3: TGTGCCAGTGGACTAAATAATTACGAGCAGTACTTC. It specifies CASGLNNYEQYF.

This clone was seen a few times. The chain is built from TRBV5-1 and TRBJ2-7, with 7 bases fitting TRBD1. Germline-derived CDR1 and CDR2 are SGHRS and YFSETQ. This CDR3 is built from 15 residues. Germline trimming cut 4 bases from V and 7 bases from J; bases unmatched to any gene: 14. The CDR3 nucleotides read TGCGCCAGCAGCGGTACAGGGGAGAGTCGTATAGAGCAGTACTTC. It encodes CASSGTGESRIEQYF. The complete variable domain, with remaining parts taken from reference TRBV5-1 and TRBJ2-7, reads KAGVTQTPRYLIKTRGQQVTLSCSPISGHRSVSWYQQTPGQGLQFLFEYFSETQRNKGNFPGRFSGRQFSNSRSEMNVSTLELGDSALYLCASSGTGESRIEQYFGPGTRLTVT.

The CDR3 bases are TGCGCCAGCAAAGAGGAGCAGTACTTC. It codes for CASKEEQYF. The chain carries TRBV5-1 and TRBJ2-7; D remains unclear. The ends were cut back, 6 bases at V and 7 bases at J, with 5 bases in the middle. The CDR3 loop spans 9 amino acids. Germline assignment: CDR1 SGHRS and CDR2 YFSETQ. The full variable domain, completed using reference TRBV5-1 and TRBJ2-7, is KAGVTQTPRYLIKTRGQQVTLSCSPISGHRSVSWYQQTPGQGLQFLFEYFSETQRNKGNFPGRFSGRQFSNSRSEMNVSTLELGDSALYLCASKEEQYFGPGTRLTVT.

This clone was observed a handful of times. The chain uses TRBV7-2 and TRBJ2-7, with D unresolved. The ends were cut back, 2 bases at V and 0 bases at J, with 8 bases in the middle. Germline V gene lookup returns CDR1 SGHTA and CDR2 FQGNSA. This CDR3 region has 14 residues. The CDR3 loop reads CASSLSVSSYEQYF. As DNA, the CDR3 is TGTGCCAGCAGCTTATCTGTGAGCTCCTACGAGCAGTACTTC.

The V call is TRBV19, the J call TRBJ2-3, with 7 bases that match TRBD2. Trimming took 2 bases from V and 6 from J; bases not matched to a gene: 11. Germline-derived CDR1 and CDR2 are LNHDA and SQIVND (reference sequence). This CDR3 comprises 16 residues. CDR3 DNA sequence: TGTGCCAGTAGTATAAGTCCTCAAGCGGGGCTCGATACGCAGTATTTT. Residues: CASSISPQAGLDTQYF.

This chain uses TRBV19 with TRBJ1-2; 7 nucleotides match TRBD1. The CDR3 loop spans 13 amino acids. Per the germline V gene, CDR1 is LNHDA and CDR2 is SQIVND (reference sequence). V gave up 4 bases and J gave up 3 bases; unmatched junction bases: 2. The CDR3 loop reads CASSTGQYYGYTF. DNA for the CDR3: TGTGCCAGTAGTACGGGACAGTACTATGGCTACACCTTC.

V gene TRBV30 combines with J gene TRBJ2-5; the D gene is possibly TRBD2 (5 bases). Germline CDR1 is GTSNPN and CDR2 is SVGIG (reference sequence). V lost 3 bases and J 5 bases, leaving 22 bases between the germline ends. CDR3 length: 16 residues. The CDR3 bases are TGTGCCTGGAGCCAAAGCGGCCAGGTGACTGGGGAGACCCAGTACTTC. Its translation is CAWSQSGQVTGETQYF.

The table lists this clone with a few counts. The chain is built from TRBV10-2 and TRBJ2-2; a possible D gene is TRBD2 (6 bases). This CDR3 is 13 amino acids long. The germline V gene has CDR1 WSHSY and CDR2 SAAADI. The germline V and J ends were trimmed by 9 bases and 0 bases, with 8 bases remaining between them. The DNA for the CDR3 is TGCGCCAGTAGCGGCCCGAACACCGGGGAGCTGTTTTTT. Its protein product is CASSGPNTGELFF.

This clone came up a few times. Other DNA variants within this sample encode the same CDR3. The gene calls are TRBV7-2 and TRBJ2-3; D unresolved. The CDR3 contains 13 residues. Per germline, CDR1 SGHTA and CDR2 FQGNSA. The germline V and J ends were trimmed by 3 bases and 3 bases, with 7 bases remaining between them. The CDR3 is CASSFRLTDTQYF. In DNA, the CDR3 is TGTGCCAGCAGCTTCCGCCTAACAGATACGCAGTATTTT.

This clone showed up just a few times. CDR3 in DNA: TGTGCCTCAACCGCGCGAAATTCACCCCTCCACTTT. It codes for CASTARNSPLHF. The rearrangement joins TRBV27 to TRBJ1-6, with D unclear. Trimming removed 11 bases at V and 7 bases at J, with 12 bases between. From germline, CDR1 is MNHEY and CDR2 SMNVEV (reference sequence). The CDR3 has 12 amino acids.

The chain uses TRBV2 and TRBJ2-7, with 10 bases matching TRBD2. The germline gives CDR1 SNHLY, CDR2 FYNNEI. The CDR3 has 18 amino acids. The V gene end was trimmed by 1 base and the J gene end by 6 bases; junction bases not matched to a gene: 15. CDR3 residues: CASSEVILGAGGNSEQYF. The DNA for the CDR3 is TGTGCCAGCAGTGAAGTCATCCTAGGAGCGGGAGGGAATTCCGAGCAGTACTTC.

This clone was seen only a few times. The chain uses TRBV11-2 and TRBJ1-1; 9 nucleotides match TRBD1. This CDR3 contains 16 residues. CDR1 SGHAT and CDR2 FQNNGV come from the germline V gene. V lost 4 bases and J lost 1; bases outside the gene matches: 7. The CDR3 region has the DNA TGTGCCAGCAGCTGGGGAACGGGACAGGGGAACACTGAAGCTTTCTTT. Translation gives CASSWGTGQGNTEAFF.